A single sample gave rise to the 22 T cell receptor beta chains below, sequenced in a study of OX40 agonist ivuxolimab in advanced cancers. Assay: immunoSEQ multiplex PCR; the TCRdb copy retains only in-frame clones and omits some. Among about 84,000 clones listed, about 80% were seen once. Sample: CD4+ or CD8+ T cells sorted from blood, taken in a trial of the OX40 agonist ivuxolimab. The origin of the receptors is an adult with an advanced solid tumor such as melanoma, head and neck, liver or kidney cancer.

This chain joins TRBV21-1 and TRBJ2-7; no DNA check was done on the table's D call, TRBD2. TRBV21-1 has pseudogene status. This CDR3 contains 16 residues. CDR3 loop: CASSHDAGGSSYEQYF. The CDR3 DNA sequence: TGTGCCAGCAGCCACGACGCGGGGGGCAGCTCCTACGAGCAGTACTTC.

This sequence joins TRBV11-1 and TRBJ1-1; TRBD1 aligns across 11 bases. With 5 bases clipped from V and 6 bases from J, the junction kept 8 bases outside the gene matches. The germline V gene has CDR1 SGHAT and CDR2 FQDESV (reference sequence). The CDR3 has 15 residues. CDR3 in amino acids: CASSLGQGADSEAFF. The CDR3 DNA reads TGTGCCAGCAGCCTAGGACAGGGGGCCGACTCTGAAGCTTTCTTT.

The chain joins TRBV14 to TRBJ1-1, with 7 bases lining up with TRBD1. The CDR3 has 17 residues. Germline CDR1 and CDR2: SGHDN and FVKESK. V shed 4 bases and J 1 base; nucleotides not matched to a gene: 12. In nucleotides, the CDR3 is TGTGCCAGCAGCCCCACATTTGGACAGGCCTCGAACACTGAAGCTTTCTTT. This codes for CASSPTFGQASNTEAFF.

Worth noting for this clone: Compared with germline, one end of the junction differs, possibly owing to a read error. The chain has TRBV7-9 and TRBJ2-1; D not resolved. This CDR3 has 13 residues. Germline CDR1 reads SEHNR; CDR2 reads FQNEAQ (reference sequence). The DNA for the CDR3 is TGTGCCAGCAGCTTCCGCTCCAACAATGAGCAGTTCTTC. Amino acid sequence: CASSFRSNNEQFF.

The chain has TRBV9 and TRBJ2-2, with unresolved D. V shed 0 bases and J shed 2 bases, with 5 bases lying between them. The germline V gene has CDR1 SGDLS and CDR2 YYNGEE. The CDR3 length is 14 residues. In DNA, the CDR3 is TGTGCCAGCAGCGTAGTTCCAAACACCGGGGAGCTGTTTTTT. Its protein product is CASSVVPNTGELFF.

This chain joins TRBV2 and TRBJ2-3, with a weak D call TRBD1 (5 bases). Per the germline V gene, CDR1 is SNHLY and CDR2 is FYNNEI. Trimming removed 5 bases from V and 3 bases from J, with 18 bases in between. The CDR3 contains 16 residues. CDR3 protein: CASSSPGLRQTDTQYF. In DNA form, the CDR3 reads TGTGCCAGCAGTTCCCCCGGGCTCCGACAGACAGATACGCAGTATTTT.

The chain links TRBV11-2 to TRBJ1-3; 9 nucleotides match TRBD1. This CDR3 spans 16 amino acids. The V segment lost 3 bases and the J segment 1 base; nucleotides outside the gene matches: 4. The germline V gene has CDR1 SGHAT and CDR2 FQNNGV. The CDR3 DNA follows: TGTGCCAGCAGCTTGGGACAGGGCGATTCTGGAAACACCATATATTTT. This codes for CASSLGQGDSGNTIYF.

This rearrangement joins TRBV4-2 to TRBJ2-1; D is uncertain. V lost 0 bases and J lost 0, with 9 bases in between. CDR3 length equals 16 residues. Germline V gene lookup returns CDR1 LGHNA and CDR2 YNFKEQ. DNA of the CDR3: TGTGCCAGCAGCCAAGAAGGGCTCAACTCCTACAATGAGCAGTTCTTC. It yields the protein CASSQEGLNSYNEQFF.

There are a few counts of this clone. This chain joins TRBV6-5 and TRBJ1-6; D unresolved. CDR1 MNHEY and CDR2 SVGAGI come from the germline V gene. This CDR3 region has 13 residues. V was shortened by 5 bases and J by 9 bases, with 11 bases between the two germline ends. CDR3 sequence: CASSPRHLSPLHF. Written as DNA, the CDR3 is TGTGCCAGCAGTCCCCGGCACCTTTCACCCCTCCACTTT.

The V gene is TRBV19, the J gene TRBJ2-1; 10 bases align to TRBD1. Germline CDR1 LNHDA, CDR2 SQIVND (reference sequence). This CDR3 has 15 amino acids. V gave up 7 bases and J gave up 2 bases; unmatched junction bases: 5. The CDR3 DNA reads TGTGCCAGTACCTCGGGACAGGGGACCTACAATGAGCAGTTCTTC. It encodes CASTSGQGTYNEQFF. Supplemented by reference TRBV19 and TRBJ2-1, the full variable domain reads DGGITQSPKYLFRKEGQNVTLSCEQNLNHDAMYWYRQDPGQGLRLIYYSQIVNDFQKGDIAEGYSVSREKKESFPLTVTSAQKNPTAFYLCASTSGQGTYNEQFFGPGTRLTVL.

The gene calls are TRBV5-1 and TRBJ2-6; D is undetermined. Trimming removed 0 bases from V and 2 bases from J, with 6 bases in between. The CDR3 sequence is 15 residues long. Germline V CDR1 and CDR2: SGHRS, YFSETQ. The CDR3 region is CASSLAAAGANVLTF. CDR3 coding DNA: TGCGCCAGCAGCTTGGCGGCCGCTGGGGCCAACGTCCTGACTTTC.

This clone was observed a single time. The rearrangement uses TRBV10-3 and TRBJ2-2; TRBD2 agrees at 7 bases. The V gene end was trimmed by 7 bases and the J gene end by 4 bases; junction bases not matched to a gene: 3. This CDR3 is built from 13 residues. The germline V gene encodes CDR1 ENHRY and CDR2 SYGVKD. CDR3: CAITAGSTGELFF. In DNA, the CDR3 is TGTGCCATCACAGCGGGGAGCACCGGGGAGCTGTTTTTT.

This clone came up many times. V gene TRBV7-2 combines with J gene TRBJ2-7; no reliable D call. V lost 5 bases to trimming and J lost 2 bases, with 16 bases between them. Germline V gene sequence: CDR1 SGHTA, CDR2 FQGNSA. This CDR3 is 15 amino acids long. The CDR3 region is CASSLVIGRTYEQYF. In DNA form, the CDR3 reads TGTGCCAGCAGCCTAGTCATAGGGCGAACCTACGAGCAGTACTTC.

The chain links TRBV28 to TRBJ2-2; 9 nucleotides agree with TRBD1. Per germline, CDR1 MDHEN and CDR2 SYDVKM. V dropped 4 bases and J dropped 5; count of bases not matched to a gene: 14. The CDR3 spans 18 residues. The CDR3 DNA follows: TGTGCCAGCAGTTCTATCGGAAGGGACAGGGAGGCGACCGGGGAGCTGTTTTTT. Translation gives CASSSIGRDREATGELFF.

This clone was seen only once. The chain uses TRBV13 and TRBJ1-1, with a possible D match to TRBD1 (5 bases). The germline V gene encodes CDR1 PRHDT and CDR2 FYEKMQ (reference sequence). The CDR3 has 14 amino acids. Trimming removed 1 base from V and 2 bases from J, with 8 bases in between. CDR3 sequence: CASSLDRRNTEAFF. In nucleotides, the CDR3 is TGTGCCAGCAGCTTAGACAGGAGAAACACTGAAGCTTTCTTT.

This sequence joins TRBV19 and TRBJ1-4; D not resolved. Germline loops: CDR1 LNHDA, CDR2 SQIVND (reference sequence). The CDR3 runs to 16 residues. The germline V and J ends were trimmed by 3 bases and 0 bases, with 11 bases remaining between them. CDR3 sequence reads: CASSIPNLATNEKLFF. DNA of the CDR3: TGTGCCAGTAGTATCCCTAACCTGGCAACTAATGAAAAACTGTTTTTT. Variable domain in full (rest from reference TRBV19 and TRBJ1-4): DGGITQSPKYLFRKEGQNVTLSCEQNLNHDAMYWYRQDPGQGLRLIYYSQIVNDFQKGDIAEGYSVSREKKESFPLTVTSAQKNPTAFYLCASSIPNLATNEKLFFGSGTQLSVL.

This clone was seen more than once but under ten times. The V and J genes are TRBV19 and TRBJ1-5; 8 bases are a match to TRBD1. J lost 0 bases, V lost 8 bases, and 6 bases had no gene match. This CDR3 comprises 15 residues. CDR1 is LNHDA, CDR2 SQIVND, per germline (reference sequence). The CDR3 loop reads CASHDRGVSNQPQHF. Written as DNA, the CDR3 is TGTGCCAGTCATGACAGGGGCGTTAGCAATCAGCCCCAGCATTTT.

In this sample, this clone turned up once. This chain connects TRBV6-5 to TRBJ2-2; D perhaps matches TRBD2 (7 bases). Germline CDR1 and CDR2: MNHEY and SVGAGI. V was trimmed by 2 bases and J by 4 bases, leaving 11 bases between them. This CDR3 has 15 amino acids. The CDR3 nucleotides are TGTGCCAGCAGTTACGGGGGGGCCGTCACCGGGGAGCTGTTTTTT. As protein: CASSYGGAVTGELFF.

The rearrangement joins TRBV7-3 to TRBJ1-6, with D perhaps TRBD1 (6 bases). The CDR3 loop spans 15 amino acids. CDR1 is SGHTA and CDR2 is FQGTGA in the germline V gene. The V gene lost 1 base and the J gene lost 5 bases, with 9 bases spanning the gap. CDR3 DNA sequence: TGTGCCAGCAGCTTAATGGCAGGGGATAATTCACCCCTCCACTTT. Its translation: CASSLMAGDNSPLHF. The whole variable domain, remainder taken from reference TRBV7-3 and TRBJ1-6, is GAGVSQTPSNKVTEKGKYVELRCDPISGHTALYWYRQSLGQGPEFLIYFQGTGAADDSGLPNDRFFAVRPEGSVSTLKIQRTERGDSAVYLCASSLMAGDNSPLHFGNGTRLTVT.

The chain couples TRBV11-3 to TRBJ2-5; D uncertain. The CDR3 extends over 12 amino acids. Looked up from germline, CDR1 is SGHNT and CDR2 is YENEEA. Trimming cost V 5 bases and J 0 bases, with 4 bases left between them. The DNA of the CDR3 is TGTGCCAGCAGCCAAGACCAAGAGACCCAGTACTTC. It translates to CASSQDQETQYF.

This chain uses TRBV5-6 with TRBJ1-3; D gene uncertain. The CDR3 has 12 residues. The V end lost 0 bases, the J end lost 11 bases, and 9 bases lay between the germline ends. Germline V gene sequence: CDR1 SGHDT, CDR2 YYEEEE. The CDR3 nucleotides are TGTGCCAGCAGCTTGGTTGGGGAGGCCATATATTTT. Encoded protein: CASSLVGEAIYF.

Only one count was recorded for this clone. This rearrangement joins TRBV18 to TRBJ2-1; maybe TRBD2 (5 bases). The CDR3 runs 16 residues. CDR1 and CDR2 from the germline V gene are KGHSH and LQKENI. Trimming cost V 0 bases and J 0 bases, with 9 bases left between them. The CDR3 DNA sequence: TGTGCCAGCTCACCACCGGGAGTCAGCTCCTACAATGAGCAGTTCTTC. Protein: CASSPPGVSSYNEQFF.